The 2 T cell receptor beta chains presented below share a single source sample, sequenced in a study of shared clonotypes between healthy human individuals (dated by TCRdb to 2020 to 2021). Libraries were constructed by the immunoSEQ multiplex PCR assay. As stored in TCRdb, this immuneACCESS dataset retains in-frame rearrangements with V and J assigned. A fraction of the clones does not appear; measured against another copy, unresolved V genes explain less than half of the discrepancy, and the remainder lacks a known reason. For this sample the table gives about 1 million clones, of which 60% to 80% were detected only once. Of the sample, approximately 1.5% is held by the ten largest clones. Sequencing was performed on memory CD4+ T cells sorted from blood. Reading the label with the study, this specimen's cell subset or site is: CD45RA-negative fraction. The receptor source for this set is a man between 18 and 35 years old in good health.

The count of this clone is one. This chain links TRBV21-1 with TRBJ2-7; TRBD2, the table's D call, lacks a check against the DNA. TRBV21-1 is recorded as a pseudogene. This CDR3 has 16 amino acids. In DNA form, the CDR3 reads TGTGCCAGCAGCAAAGGGATCAAAGACTACTCCTACGAGCAGTACTTC. It translates to CASSKGIKDYSYEQYF.

The chain combines TRBV29-1 with TRBJ2-3; no clear D gene. The germline CDR1 and CDR2 sequences are SQVTM and ANQGSEA. This CDR3 is 13 amino acids long. Between the trimmed V and J ends, which lost 8 bases and 0 bases, there was a span of 12 bases. The chain's CDR3 is CSSRPSSTDTQYF. The CDR3 coding sequence is TGCAGCTCCCGACCGTCTAGCACAGATACGCAGTATTTT.